This T cell receptor beta chain was observed in a study of blood T cells in healthy people across ages. Study results and limitations: Leaving the PBMCs unsorted stopped any conclusive comparison of naive versus antigen-experienced cells. In long-lived donors, naive CD4+ cell counts and diversity exceeded those of aged donors.

Primed by a sample-barcoded 5' primer and a J-beta primer mix, a second PCR proceeded for about 6 to 11 cycles. Every individual sample yielded 2.5 million or more paired-end reads (each containing CDR3). TCRdb re-called the 5' RACE reads through MiXCR, storing one row per CDR3 protein. The sample yields approximately 800,000 distinct CDR3 sequences, more than 20% seen once. This clonotype was detected a few times. What it binds is unknown. This sample also appeared in a second study, on T cells of mothers and their children.

This clonotype was obtained from a boy between 10 and 17 years old in good health. Sequencing was performed on blood.

The CDR3 coding sequence is TGTGCCAGCAGCTTAGGTGGCCCCGGACTAGATACGCAGTATTTT. The encoded protein is CASSLGGPGLDTQYF. The chain has TRBV11-3 and TRBJ2-3, with a tentative D call TRBD2 (5 bases). Germline V gene sequence: CDR1 SGHNT, CDR2 YENEEA. The CDR3 contains 15 residues. Trimming took 1 base from V and 5 from J, leaving 13 bases between them.